The clone carrying this T cell receptor beta chain was seen a few times. This sample is part of a study of blood T cell repertoires in COVID-19. Whole-study context: From the United States, Italy and Spain came samples of acute and convalescent COVID-19. In each case, the material was cDNA or gDNA derived from T cells, B-cell-depleted T cells, or PBMCs.

Original analysis: Estimated nucleated cell counts came from reference gene primer amplification. Here immunoSEQ multiplex PCR was the method, and the copy in TCRdb shows in-frame clones only, minus some. That table furnishes V, J and clone size, whereas the DNA furnished D and trimming. The table shows about 190,000 clones, with 88% occurring only once. The CDR3 totals 14 residues. J gave up 4 bases and V 7 bases, and 6 bases lay outside the gene matches. CDR1 SGHTA and CDR2 FQGNSA come from the germline V gene. The sequence was collected from a human donor in a cohort sampled during active COVID-19. The sequencing input was peripheral blood. The chain employs TRBV7-2 and TRBJ1-1; 10 bases match TRBD1. The CDR3 spells CASTFRQGATEAFF. The CDR3 nucleotides read TGTGCCAGCACCTTTAGACAGGGGGCCACTGAAGCTTTCTTT.